This T cell receptor (beta chain) was sequenced in a study of cytomegalovirus exposure and HLA in healthy donors. About the research overall: In a later analysis, it was reported that the approximately 120 validation repertoires had been produced on the same platform as the roughly 700 repertoires belonging to the first cohort. Study results and caveats: The authors confirmed in vitro that a few CMV-associated chains were specific for CMV antigens.

Trimming cost V 4 bases and J 4 bases; bases outside gene matches: 16. Germline V gives CDR1 MDHEN, CDR2 SYDVKM. This CDR3 region has 19 residues. Repertoires were generated with immunoSEQ multiplex PCR, while TCRdb's copy carries only in-frame clones and drops some. The data show 65,000 to 75,000 clones, 94% seen once. As concerns this clone: The antigen is unknown.

The sequencing sample was made of PBMCs. The sequence came from a man aged 18 to 30 in good health and CMV-seropositive. V usage is TRBV28 and J usage is TRBJ2-7; TRBD2 matches 13 bases. The CDR3 is CASSSNRQAGLAGRYEQYF. The CDR3 region has the DNA TGTGCCAGCAGTTCTAATAGGCAGGCGGGACTAGCGGGAAGATACGAGCAGTACTTC.